The clone carrying this T cell receptor beta chain is judged medium-sized. MiXCR, run by TCRdb on the reads, gives a single entry per CDR3 protein. The sample holds about 16,000 distinct CDR3 sequences, roughly a fifth seen once. With V trimmed by 7 bases and J by 4 bases, 5 bases remained unmatched. The germline gives CDR1 MNHEY, CDR2 SVGEGT. The CDR3 is made up of 14 amino acids. This sample is drawn from a study of liver allograft versus peripheral blood T cells. About the study: Repertoires of T cell receptors in transplanted livers were compared with recipients' peripheral blood repertoires.

The sequence was obtained from a human patient who had a liver transplant. Some T cells may be the graft donor's. The chain couples TRBV6-2 or TRBV6-3 to TRBJ2-1; 9 bases agree with TRBD2. The CDR3 DNA sequence: TGTGCCAGCAAGGGACTAGCCCTATACAATGAGCAGTTCTTC. Its translation is CASKGLALYNEQFF.